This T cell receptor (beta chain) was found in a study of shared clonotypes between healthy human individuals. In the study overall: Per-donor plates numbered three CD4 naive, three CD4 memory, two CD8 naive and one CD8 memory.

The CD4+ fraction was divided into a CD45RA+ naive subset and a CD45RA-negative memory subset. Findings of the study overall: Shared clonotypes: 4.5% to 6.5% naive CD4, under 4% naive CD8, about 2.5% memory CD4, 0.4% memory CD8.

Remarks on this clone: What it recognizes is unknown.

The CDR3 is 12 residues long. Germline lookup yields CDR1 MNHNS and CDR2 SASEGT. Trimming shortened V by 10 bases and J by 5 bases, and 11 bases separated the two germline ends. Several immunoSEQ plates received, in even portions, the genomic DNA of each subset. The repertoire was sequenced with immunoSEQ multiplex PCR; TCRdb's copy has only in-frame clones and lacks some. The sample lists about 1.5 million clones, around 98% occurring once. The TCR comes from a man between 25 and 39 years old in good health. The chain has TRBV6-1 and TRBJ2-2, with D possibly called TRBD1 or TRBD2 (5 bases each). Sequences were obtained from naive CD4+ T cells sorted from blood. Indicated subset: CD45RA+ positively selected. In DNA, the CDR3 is TGTGCCACCCGCTGGGGGACCGGGGAGCTGTTTTTT. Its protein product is CATRWGTGELFF.